The 8 T cell receptor beta chains presented below share a single source sample, sequenced in a study of cytomegalovirus exposure and HLA in healthy donors. The PCR ran on 60 Vbeta and 13 Jbeta primers. The assay was immunoSEQ multiplex PCR, and TCRdb's table has in-frame clones only and misses some. The data show around 190,000 clones, with 70% to 90% seen just once and more than 0.25% held by the top ten. Sequenced material: PBMCs. Every receptor here comes from a woman aged 30 to 39 in good health and CMV-seronegative.

This chain joins TRBV2 and TRBJ2-5, with unresolved D. The V end lost 3 bases, the J end lost 5 bases, and 4 bases lay between the germline ends. Germline V gene sequence: CDR1 SNHLY, CDR2 FYNNEI. The CDR3 spans 11 residues. For the CDR3, the DNA is TGTGCCAGCAGTGATGAGGAGACCCAGTACTTC. As protein: CASSDEETQYF.

The chain has TRBV6-5 and TRBJ2-5; D gene unclear. Trimming stripped 6 bases from V and 5 bases from J, with 7 bases between. Germline V lookup: CDR1 MNHEY, CDR2 SVGAGI. The CDR3 has 11 residues. CDR3 bases: TGTGCCAGCAGCCCTCGGGAGACCCAGTACTTC. Encoded protein: CASSPRETQYF.

This clone was detected only once. The rearrangement uses TRBV9 and TRBJ2-1; 11 bases agree with TRBD2. CDR1 is SGDLS and CDR2 is YYNGEE in the germline V gene. Trimming took 4 bases from V and 4 from J; bases not matched to a gene: 4. The CDR3 has 15 amino acids. The CDR3 sequence: CASSPGLADYNEQFF. The CDR3 DNA reads as TGTGCCAGCAGCCCGGGACTAGCGGATTACAATGAGCAGTTCTTC. Drawing the rest from reference TRBV9 and TRBJ2-1, the complete variable domain is DSGVTQTPKHLITATGQRVTLRCSPRSGDLSVYWYQQSLDQGLQFLIQYYNGEERAKGNILERFSAQQFPDLHSELNLSSLELGDSALYFCASSPGLADYNEQFFGPGTRLTVL.

The V and J genes are TRBV2 and TRBJ1-2, with D possibly TRBD1 on 6 matching bases. Germline CDR1 is SNHLY and CDR2 is FYNNEI. The CDR3 loop spans 14 amino acids. V shed 6 bases and J shed 3 bases, with 14 bases lying between them. In DNA form, the CDR3 reads TGTGCCAGCAGCCTACAGGGCCCGGACTATGGCTACACCTTC. Translation gives CASSLQGPDYGYTF.

A single count supports this clone. This chain links TRBV29-1 with TRBJ1-1; no firm D call. Trimming removed 8 bases at V and 0 bases at J, with 10 bases between. Germline CDR1 is SQVTM and CDR2 is ANQGSEA. CDR3 length: 12 amino acids. This CDR3 reads CSPEELNTEAFF. CDR3 coding DNA: TGCAGCCCCGAAGAGTTGAACACTGAAGCTTTCTTT.

The V and J genes are TRBV7-8 and TRBJ2-1; the match to TRBD2 covers 8 bases. CDR1 is SGHVS, CDR2 FQNEAQ, per germline. Trimming removed 4 bases from V and 8 bases from J; junction bases left unmatched: 13. The CDR3 has 16 residues. The CDR3, as DNA: TGTGCCAGCAGCTCCAGGGGAGTTAGCGGGGTCTATGAGCAGTTCTTC. Protein sequence: CASSSRGVSGVYEQFF.

The chain is built from TRBV19 and TRBJ1-1; D may be TRBD1 (5 bases). The CDR3 consists of 15 residues. Germline CDR1 and CDR2: LNHDA and SQIVND (reference sequence). V gave up 3 bases and J gave up 6 bases, with 17 bases separating them. CDR3 loop: CASSMRAGQVSEAFF. The CDR3 DNA reads TGTGCCAGTAGTATGAGGGCGGGGCAAGTTTCTGAAGCTTTCTTT.

This clone was picked up one time. The chain uses TRBV5-1 and TRBJ1-2; 7 nucleotides align to TRBD1. Unmatched junction bases numbered 8, after V lost 8 bases and J lost 1 base. CDR1 and CDR2 from the germline V gene are SGHRS and YFSETQ. This CDR3 is built from 14 residues. The CDR3 is CASATGVLNYGYTF. The CDR3 coding sequence is TGCGCCAGTGCCACAGGGGTACTTAACTATGGCTACACCTTC.